A selection of T cell receptor beta chains follows, all from one sample in a study of preoperative IRX-2 immunotherapy in early breast cancer. Measured with immunoSEQ multiplex PCR; TCRdb has only the in-frame clones, and not every one. Of around 62,000 clones in the sample, approximately 93% were seen once. Sampling was done from a patient treated with IRX-2 immunotherapy. These receptor sequences come from a human donor with breast cancer. Both conserved end residues are part of each CDR3.

V | CDR3
TRBV7-2 | CASGRWAGRGDTQYF
TRBV9 | CASSPAGQGLSEQYF
TRBV5-1 | CASSFGGGGRNTEAFF
TRBV10-3 | CAISERPGYEQYF
TRBV6-5 | CASSSYSDKYF
TRBV25-1 | CATMDRVIDTQYF
TRBV9 | CASSFGTGLSNEKLFF
TRBV10-2 | CASSSDKTGGTQYF
TRBV21-1 | CASSSPSQGYYGYTF
TRBV12-2 | CASRRSHGYEQYF
TRBV18 | CASSPTERDSPLHF
TRBV4-2 | CASSQESGGYSNQPQHF
TRBV5-1 | CASSVGQIYEQYF
TRBV27 | CASSLSAKAYEQYF
TRBV18 | CASSPSGQGAGEQYF
TRBV6-5 | CASTTSPGHEQYF
TRBV11-2 | CASSLGAGTVEQYF
TRBV5-6 | CASSFRVGETNEKLFF
TRBV19 | CASSNGQNYGYTF
TRBV4-3 | CASSQDHVTGELFF
TRBV7-3 | CASSPTLASEAFF
TRBV7-9 | CASRPGTSGGPYEQYF
TRBV6-4 | CASRKTGEWVTF
TRBV7-9 | CASSLDGDSPQYF
TRBV4-3 | CASSQDHPLGWGRETQYF
TRBV6-5 | CASALGQLNTEAFF
TRBV7-2 | CASSPGGFNEKLFF